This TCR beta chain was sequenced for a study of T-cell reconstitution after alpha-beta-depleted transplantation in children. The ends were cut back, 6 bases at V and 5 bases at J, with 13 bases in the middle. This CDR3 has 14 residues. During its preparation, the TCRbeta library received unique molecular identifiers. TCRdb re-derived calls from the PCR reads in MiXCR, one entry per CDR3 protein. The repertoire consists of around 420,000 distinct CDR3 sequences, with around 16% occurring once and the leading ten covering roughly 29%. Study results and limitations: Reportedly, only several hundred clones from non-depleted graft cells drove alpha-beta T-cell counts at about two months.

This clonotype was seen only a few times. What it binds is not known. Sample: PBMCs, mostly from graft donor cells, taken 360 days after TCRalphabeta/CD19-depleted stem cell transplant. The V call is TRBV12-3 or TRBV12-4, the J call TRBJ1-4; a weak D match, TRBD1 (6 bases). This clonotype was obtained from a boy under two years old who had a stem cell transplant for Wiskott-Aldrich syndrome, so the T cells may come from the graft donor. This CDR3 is CASRGGNRNEKLFF. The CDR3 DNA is TGTGCCAGCAGAGGGGGAAATCGGAATGAAAAACTGTTTTTT.